This record concerns one T cell receptor beta chain sequence. Its cognate antigen is unknown. This may be a read error, as it is one base from a much larger clone. This entry is derived from a study of CD8 T cells in ankylosing spondylitis. Study-level points and caveats: Seemingly characteristic of ankylosing spondylitis blood was a TCR beta motif consisting of fewer than 10 highly homologous variants. Disease-linked clones reportedly showed significant enrichment in matched ankylosing spondylitis synovial fluid.

Making use of molecular barcodes, quantitative 5'-RACE generated TCR beta libraries. Each CDR3 protein is one row after TCRdb ran MiXCR on the 5' RACE reads. The sample includes about 220,000 distinct CDR3 sequences, approximately 7.3% of them seen just once. Germline V gene lookup returns CDR1 SGHAT and CDR2 FQNNGV. The CDR3 contains 11 residues. The material sequenced was blood, either unsorted or a sorted T cell fraction (not recorded which). V usage is TRBV11-2 and J usage is TRBJ2-1; D ambiguous. Gene TRBJ2-7 matches the end of the DNA better, so the J call may be wrong. This sequence was found in a male donor with ankylosing spondylitis. The CDR3 region has the DNA TGTGCCAGCAGCCAGTGGAATGAGCAGTACTTC. Translating it yields CASSQWNEQYF.